Shown below are 16 T cell receptor beta chains from a single sample sequenced in a study of T cell repertoires in cytomegalovirus infection. Using its own MiXCR run on the reads, TCRdb lists one record per CDR3 protein. The repertoire holds approximately 500,000 distinct CDR3 sequences, approximately 15% seen once, with roughly a quarter in the top ten. The sequencing input was CD8+ T cells from PBMCs. The receptor source for this set is a human donor in good health (CMV status not recorded). Some clones in this sample may be carry-over from other donors' samples.

This clonotype was observed at least ten times. The chain is built from TRBV7-6 and TRBJ2-5; 13 bases match TRBD2. Germline values: CDR1 SGHVS, CDR2 FNYEAQ. The V gene end was trimmed by 4 bases and the J gene end by 5 bases; junction bases not matched to a gene: 7. The CDR3 is made up of 16 amino acids. The CDR3 region has the DNA TGTGCCAGCAGCTCGTGGACTAGCGGGAGTAGGGAGACCCAGTACTTC. Residues: CASSSWTSGSRETQYF.

This clonotype has ten or more counts. One end of the junction varies from germline; a read error may be responsible. The chain couples TRBV5-1 to TRBJ2-7; tentative D call: TRBD1 (6 bases). The length of the CDR3 is 13 residues. In germline, CDR1 is SGHRS, CDR2 YFSETQ. The CDR3 here is CASSSGTSYEQYF. DNA of the CDR3: TGTGCCAGCAGCAGTGGGACATCCTACGAGCAGTACTTC.

There are a few counts of this clonotype. The rearrangement joins TRBV4-2 to TRBJ2-7; TRBD2 aligns across 10 bases. Germline CDR1 reads LGHNA; CDR2 reads YNFKEQ. This CDR3 comprises 20 residues. V dropped 0 bases and J dropped 6; count of bases not matched to a gene: 20. The CDR3 here is CASSQDPDGRLAGAPTEQYF. CDR3 DNA: TGTGCCAGCAGCCAAGATCCGGATGGGCGGCTAGCGGGAGCCCCCACCGAGCAGTACTTC.

V is TRBV15 and J is TRBJ2-2, with a weak D call TRBD2 (6 bases). The CDR3 extends over 17 amino acids. Per germline, CDR1 LNHNV and CDR2 YYDKDF (reference sequence). V lost 4 bases to trimming and J lost 5 bases, with 20 bases between them. The CDR3 reads CATSKREAGSRTGELFF. The CDR3 DNA reads as TGTGCCACCAGCAAGAGGGAGGCAGGGAGCAGGACCGGGGAGCTGTTTTTT.

Many counts were recorded for this clonotype. This chain links TRBV27 with TRBJ2-7, with 7 bases aligning to TRBD1. The germline gives CDR1 MNHEY, CDR2 SMNVEV (reference sequence). The V and J ends lost 3 bases and 0 bases, in that order; junction bases with no gene match: 14. The CDR3 loop spans 18 amino acids. Here the CDR3 DNA reads TGTGCCAGCAGTTTGACGACCCCTGGACAGGAATTCTCCTACGAGCAGTACTTC. Translating gives CASSLTTPGQEFSYEQYF.

This clonotype was detected a few times. V gene TRBV11-2 combines with J gene TRBJ1-1; D gene uncertain. Germline loops: CDR1 SGHAT, CDR2 FQNNGV. This CDR3 is 15 amino acids long. The V gene lost 1 base and the J gene lost 5 bases, with 14 bases spanning the gap. CDR3 amino acids: CASSLVIGGRTEAFF. The CDR3 DNA sequence: TGTGCCAGCAGCTTAGTTATCGGTGGTAGGACTGAAGCTTTCTTT.

This clonotype was seen repeatedly, ten times or more. V and J are TRBV10-2 and TRBJ1-6; D is unclear. This CDR3 has 15 residues. Trimming left V 8 bases short and J 0 bases short, with 11 bases between. Germline assignment: CDR1 WSHSY and CDR2 SAAADI. As DNA, the CDR3 is TGCGCCAGCTTGGACCGGAGCTCCTATAATTCACCCCTCCACTTT. Its protein product is CASLDRSSYNSPLHF.

This clonotype was detected many times. The chain is built from TRBV12-3 or TRBV12-4 and TRBJ1-5; unclear D gene. Deletions cut 5 bases from V and 0 bases from J, with 17 bases between. The CDR3 runs to 17 residues. The CDR3 DNA follows: TGTGCCAGCAGTCTCCCGCGACCTGATTATAGCAATCAGCCCCAGCATTTT. Translated, it gives CASSLPRPDYSNQPQHF.

This clonotype has at least ten counts. The V gene is TRBV15, the J gene TRBJ2-1; perhaps TRBD2 as D (6 bases). CDR3 length equals 13 residues. The germline V gene encodes CDR1 LNHNV and CDR2 YYDKDF (reference sequence). Trimming pared 9 bases from V and 1 base from J, leaving 10 bases between. This CDR3 is CATRRGSYNEQFF. The CDR3, as DNA: TGTGCCACACGCCGGGGGTCCTACAATGAGCAGTTCTTC.

J is TRBJ1-3 and V is TRBV28; TRBD1 matches 11 bases. The CDR3 consists of 18 residues. Germline V lookup: CDR1 MDHEN, CDR2 SYDVKM. The ends lost 6 bases at V and 0 bases at J; junction bases unmatched: 10. The CDR3 region has the DNA TGTGCCAGCAGACCCCCGGGACAGGGGGGATTCTCTGGAAACACCATATATTTT. Amino acids: CASRPPGQGGFSGNTIYF.

This clonotype was observed at least ten times. The genes are TRBV7-9 and TRBJ2-3; weak D call: TRBD2 (7 bases). This CDR3 has 15 amino acids. Germline CDR1 reads SEHNR; CDR2 reads FQNEAQ (reference sequence). V was cut by 6 bases and J by 5 bases, with 18 bases left in between. The CDR3 DNA is TGTGCCAGCAGTCGTACGTCAGGGGAGGGAGATACGCAGTATTTT. Amino acid sequence: CASSRTSGEGDTQYF.

The rearrangement joins TRBV12-3 or TRBV12-4 to TRBJ2-7; D remains ambiguous. The ends were cut back, 6 bases at V and 2 bases at J, with 8 bases in the middle. The CDR3 consists of 12 residues. For the CDR3, the DNA is TGTGCCAGCAGGGTGAATGCCTACGAGCAGTACTTC. Amino acid sequence: CASRVNAYEQYF.

This clonotype was seen more than once but under ten times. V is TRBV6-5 and J is TRBJ2-1, with 8 positions matching TRBD2. CDR1 and CDR2 (germline): MNHEY, SVGAGI. The length of the CDR3 is 18 residues. V lost 6 bases, J lost 4 bases, and 17 bases stayed unmatched. The CDR3 here is CASSSDRPLAELYNEQFF. CDR3 nucleotide sequence: TGTGCCAGCAGCTCCGACCGTCCACTAGCGGAACTTTACAATGAGCAGTTCTTC.

For the CDR3, the DNA is TGTGCCAGCAGAGCCGGGCGGCAAAGTAATGAAAAACTGTTTTTT. It yields the protein CASRAGRQSNEKLFF. This chain joins TRBV28 and TRBJ1-4; the D is unclear. This CDR3 comprises 15 residues. CDR1 is MDHEN, CDR2 SYDVKM, per germline. V was cut by 6 bases and J by 4 bases, with 15 bases left in between.

This clonotype was recorded at least ten times. CDR3 region: CASSPGTSPDTQYF. In DNA form, the CDR3 reads TGTGCCAGCAGCCCGGGGACTAGTCCAGATACGCAGTATTTT. V is TRBV7-3 and J is TRBJ2-3; 8 nucleotides agree with TRBD2. In germline, CDR1 is SGHTA, CDR2 FQGTGA. The length of the CDR3 is 14 residues. Germline trimming cut 5 bases from V and 4 bases from J; bases unmatched to any gene: 5.

The rearrangement uses TRBV7-6 and TRBJ2-7; no firm D call. Germline lookup yields CDR1 SGHVS and CDR2 FNYEAQ. V was trimmed by 5 bases and J by 5 bases, leaving 10 bases between them. The CDR3 totals 12 residues. The CDR3 protein is CASSHTGDEQYF. CDR3 sequence (DNA): TGTGCCAGCAGCCACACGGGCGACGAGCAGTACTTC.